These T cell receptor beta chains were read from a single sample in a study of cytomegalovirus exposure and HLA in healthy donors. Method: immunoSEQ multiplex PCR; TCRdb's copy keeps in-frame clones and lacks some. The sample shows roughly 240,000 clones, more than 75% of them seen only once. Sample: PBMCs. The receptors stem from a woman aged 40 to 50 in good health and CMV-seropositive. The CDR3 runs from the conserved cysteine through the conserved F or W. A D gene is named only where the DNA matches it firmly. The size entry is marked missing in some rows and otherwise reads once, few, many or a size class.

d_gene	v_gene	j_gene	abundance	CDR3aa	CDR3nt
NA	TRBV7-2	TRBJ1-1	NA	CASSLSLGMNTEAFF	TGTGCCAGCAGCTTGTCCCTCGGGATGAACACTGAAGCTTTCTTT
NA	TRBV13	TRBJ2-1	NA	CASSLGGSTTYNEQFF	TGTGCCAGCAGCTTAGGGGGGAGTACGACATACAATGAGCAGTTCTTC
NA	TRBV5-1	TRBJ1-1	NA	CASSPNREGTEAFF	TGCGCCAGCAGCCCTAACAGGGAGGGCACTGAAGCTTTCTTT
TRBD1	TRBV5-1	TRBJ1-4	NA	CASSRQGRNEKLFF	TGCGCCAGCAGCCGACAGGGACGAAATGAAAAACTGTTTTTT
TRBD1	TRBV29-1	TRBJ2-5	NA	CSVVETGEETQYF	TGCAGCGTCGTTGAGACAGGGGAAGAGACCCAGTACTTC
NA	TRBV6-1	TRBJ1-4	NA	CASSGLGGANEKLFF	TGTGCCAGCAGTGGATTAGGGGGGGCCAATGAAAAACTGTTTTTT
TRBD1	TRBV18	TRBJ1-1	NA	CASSLTGGNTEAFF	TGTGCCAGCTCTCTTACAGGGGGAAACACTGAAGCTTTCTTT
NA	TRBV25-1	TRBJ1-1	few	CASRQGMGTEAFF	TGTGCCAGCAGGCAGGGGATGGGCACTGAAGCTTTCTTT
TRBD1	TRBV5-1	TRBJ2-6	NA	CASSLNYGTGVGKGANVLTF	TGCGCCAGCAGCTTGAACTACGGGACAGGGGTGGGTAAGGGGGCCAACGTCCTGACTTTC
NA	TRBV5-1	TRBJ1-3	NA	CASSLVGVGNTIYF	TGCGCCAGCAGCTTGGTGGGAGTAGGGAACACCATATATTTT
NA	TRBV2	TRBJ2-1	NA	CASSEVPLSSYNEQFF	TGTGCCAGCAGTGAAGTACCCCTGAGCTCCTACAATGAGCAGTTCTTC
NA	TRBV7-9	TRBJ1-1	NA	CASSPTANTEAFF	TGTGCCAGCAGCCCGACAGCGAACACTGAAGCTTTCTTT
NA	TRBV10-3	TRBJ2-7	few	CAISEKWGESYEQYF	TGTGCCATCAGTGAGAAGTGGGGGGAGTCCTACGAGCAGTACTTC
TRBD2	TRBV7-9	TRBJ2-7	NA	CSSSLGTSSYEQYF	TGTTCCAGCAGCTTAGGGACTAGCAGCTACGAGCAGTACTTC
TRBD1	TRBV9	TRBJ2-4	NA	CASSVATGQGNIQYF	TGTGCCAGCAGCGTAGCTACGGGACAGGGGAACATTCAGTACTTC
TRBD1	TRBV19	TRBJ2-1	once	CASSSTTGAKDNEQFF	TGTGCCAGTAGTTCGACGACAGGGGCTAAGGACAATGAGCAGTTCTTC
TRBD2	TRBV7-9	TRBJ2-5	NA	CASSRGLAGTEETQYF	TGTGCCAGCAGCCGGGGACTAGCGGGGACAGAAGAGACCCAGTACTTC
TRBD2	TRBV5-4	TRBJ2-3	NA	CASRSGTSGTDTQYF	TGTGCCAGCAGGTCCGGGACTAGCGGCACAGATACGCAGTATTTT
NA	TRBV5-4	TRBJ2-3	once	CASSLGGSTDTQYF	TGTGCCAGCAGCTTGGGCGGGAGCACAGATACGCAGTATTTT
TRBD1	TRBV6-1	TRBJ1-1	NA	CASRYRDRGEAFF	TGTGCCAGCAGGTACCGGGACAGGGGGGAAGCTTTCTTT
TRBD1	TRBV6-5	TRBJ1-3	NA	CASRDRARGNTIYF	TGTGCCAGCAGGGACAGGGCGCGCGGAAACACCATATATTTT
TRBD2	TRBV14	TRBJ2-5	NA	CASSQPGTRKGTQYF	TGTGCCAGCAGCCAACCCGGGACTAGGAAGGGGACCCAGTACTTC
NA	TRBV23-1	TRBJ1-5	NA	CASSQTGPDSNQPQHF	TGCGCCAGCAGTCAAACAGGTCCTGATAGCAATCAGCCCCAGCATTTT
NA	TRBV28	TRBJ1-1	once	CASRQDGNTEAFF	TGTGCCAGCAGACAGGACGGGAACACTGAAGCTTTCTTT
NA	TRBV6-5	TRBJ2-1	few	CASSAGATYNEQFF	TGTGCCAGCAGTGCGGGGGCCACCTACAATGAGCAGTTCTTC
TRBD1	TRBV10-3	TRBJ2-1	NA	CAISESGTGGDNEQFF	TGTGCCATCAGTGAAAGCGGGACAGGGGGTGACAATGAGCAGTTCTTC
TRBD2	TRBV19	TRBJ2-7	NA	CASSMGWTSGIREYEQYF	TGTGCCAGTAGTATGGGCTGGACTAGCGGAATAAGGGAGTACGAGCAGTACTTC
NA	TRBV6-5	TRBJ2-4	NA	CASSDNNIQYF	TGTGCCAGCAGCGACAATAACATTCAGTACTTC
NA	TRBV30	TRBJ2-7	NA	CAWSSWALSYEQYF	TGTGCCTGGAGCTCTTGGGCCCTCTCCTACGAGCAGTACTTC
NA	TRBV7-2	TRBJ2-7	NA	CASSLELASAYEQYF	TGTGCCAGCAGCTTAGAATTAGCGAGTGCCTACGAGCAGTACTTC
NA	TRBV6-5	TRBJ2-7	NA	CASSYGGGSLDEQYF	TGTGCCAGCAGTTATGGGGGCGGTAGTTTGGACGAGCAGTACTTC
TRBD1	TRBV7-9	TRBJ2-7	once	CASTIGGHEQYF	TGTGCCAGCACCATAGGGGGCCACGAGCAGTACTTC
TRBD2	TRBV4-3	TRBJ2-1	NA	CASSQGEERERVQFF	TGCGCCAGCAGCCAAGGAGAAGAGCGGGAGAGGGTGCAGTTCTTC
TRBD1	TRBV18	TRBJ1-2	NA	CASSPPRDSFDYGYTF	TGTGCCAGCTCACCACCCAGGGACAGCTTCGATTATGGCTACACCTTC
TRBD1	TRBV9	TRBJ1-2	NA	CASSAPTQGGLNYGYTF	TGTGCCAGCAGCGCACCGACCCAGGGGGGACTTAACTATGGCTACACCTTC
TRBD1	TRBV5-1	TRBJ2-1	NA	CASSRTPGGAYNEQFF	TGCGCCAGCAGCAGAACTCCAGGGGGCGCCTACAATGAGCAGTTCTTC
NA	TRBV21-1	TRBJ1-2	NA	CASSTGRGVHGYTF	TGTGCCAGCAGCACCGGCAGGGGGGTTCATGGCTACACCTTC
TRBD1	TRBV4-2	TRBJ1-4	NA	CASGGQGRGQLFF	TGTGCCAGCGGGGGACAGGGGCGCGGGCAACTGTTTTTT
TRBD1	TRBV6-5	TRBJ1-1	NA	CASSTEQGAEAFF	TGTGCCAGCAGTACCGAACAGGGGGCTGAAGCTTTCTTT
TRBD2	TRBV4-1	TRBJ2-2	NA	CASSQVRSGRAPGELFF	TGCGCCAGCAGCCAAGTTCGTAGCGGGAGGGCCCCCGGGGAGCTGTTTTTT
NA	TRBV10-3	TRBJ1-6	NA	CAISDGEINSPLHF	TGTGCCATCAGTGACGGGGAGATTAATTCACCCCTCCACTTT
NA	TRBV5-1	TRBJ2-3	NA	CASSTGGIGGAQYF	TGCGCCAGCAGCACCGGCGGTATCGGTGGTGCGCAGTATTTT
NA	TRBV6-6	TRBJ1-6	NA	CASSARDPNSPLHF	TGTGCCAGCAGTGCCCGGGATCCTAATTCACCCCTCCACTTT
NA	TRBV25-1	TRBJ2-2	once	CASSEHSGSGELFF	TGTGCCAGCAGTGAACATTCCGGGTCCGGGGAGCTGTTTTTT
TRBD1	TRBV19	TRBJ2-7	NA	CASSSPPGTGGRNEQYF	TGTGCCAGTAGTAGCCCCCCCGGGACAGGGGGCCGAAACGAGCAGTACTTC
NA	TRBV7-7	TRBJ2-7	NA	CASSPRIFGEQYF	TGTGCTAGCAGCCCGCGGATCTTTGGCGAGCAGTACTTC
NA	TRBV5-1	TRBJ1-1	once	CASRVDTNTEAFF	TGCGCCAGCAGGGTGGACACAAACACTGAAGCTTTCTTT
NA	TRBV30	TRBJ2-6	NA	CAWSPSGVLHLSGANVLTF	TGTGCCTGGAGTCCCTCGGGGGTACTCCACCTCTCTGGGGCCAACGTCCTGACTTTC
TRBD1	TRBV7-3	TRBJ1-1	NA	CASSLMGQPTNTEAFF	TGTGCCAGCAGCTTAATGGGACAGCCTACGAACACTGAAGCTTTCTTT
NA	TRBV4-3	TRBJ1-1	few	CASSSGHPDTEAFF	TGCGCCAGCAGTTCGGGACACCCAGACACTGAAGCTTTCTTT
NA	TRBV9	TRBJ1-5	NA	CASSVGGGAQGNQPQHF	TGTGCCAGCAGCGTAGGAGGAGGGGCCCAGGGCAATCAGCCCCAGCATTTT
NA	TRBV30	TRBJ2-7	NA	CAWSRSRSYEQYF	TGTGCCTGGAGTCGGAGTAGGTCCTACGAGCAGTACTTC
TRBD1	TRBV2	TRBJ1-2	NA	CASSLTGDYTF	TGTGCCAGCAGTCTAACAGGGGACTACACCTTC
NA	TRBV27	TRBJ2-2	NA	CASSLTGLTGELFF	TGTGCCAGCAGTTTAACAGGGTTGACCGGGGAGCTGTTTTTT